Listed below are T cell receptor beta chains from one sample, sequenced in a study of blood T cell repertoires in COVID-19. TCRdb's copy holds only in-frame clones and misses some; the assay was immunoSEQ multiplex PCR. Among around 300,000 clones listed, over 75% were seen once. The sample consisted of peripheral blood. The receptors derive from a woman in her forties or fifties with active or convalescent COVID-19. Both conserved end residues are part of each CDR3. D genes are given only for firm matches. Clone size is not always given. Where it is, it says once, few, many or a class for expanded clones.

TRBJ2-5,.,TRBV18,.,CASSPGVAGGLETQYF,TGTGCCAGCTCACCAGGCGTCGCAGGGGGGTTGGAGACCCAGTACTTC
TRBJ2-7,.,TRBV3-1/TRBV3-2,.,CASSQDQVEQYF,TGTGCCAGCAGCCAAGACCAGGTCGAGCAGTACTTC
TRBJ1-2,.,TRBV5-1,.,CASSEGVSGYTF,TGCGCCAGCAGTGAGGGGGTATCTGGCTACACCTTC
TRBJ2-1,.,TRBV7-8,TRBD2,CASSVNPFGGGKYNEQFF,TGTGCCAGCAGCGTCAACCCCTTTGGGGGAGGGAAATACAATGAGCAGTTCTTC
TRBJ1-1,.,TRBV7-8,.,CASSPYGGAEAFF,TGTGCCAGCAGCCCCTACGGGGGGGCTGAAGCTTTCTTT
TRBJ1-1,many,TRBV5-1,.,CASSSGWVTEAFF,TGCGCCAGCAGCAGCGGGTGGGTCACTGAAGCTTTCTTT
TRBJ2-3,.,TRBV10-3,TRBD2,CAIRASGTRTDTQYF,TGTGCCATCAGGGCTAGCGGGACCCGCACAGATACGCAGTATTTT
TRBJ2-5,.,TRBV15,.,CATSRSREPQETQYF,TGTGCCACCAGCAGATCTCGGGAGCCCCAAGAGACCCAGTACTTC
TRBJ1-5,.,TRBV28,.,CASSYYSNQPQHF,TGTGCCAGCAGTTATTATAGCAATCAGCCCCAGCATTTT
TRBJ1-2,.,TRBV28,.,CASSTRTYTGDGYTF,TGTGCCAGCAGTACACGGACTTACACTGGGGATGGCTACACCTTC
TRBJ1-4,.,TRBV7-9,.,CASSLEAAVPNEKLFF,TGTGCCAGCAGCTTAGAAGCGGCAGTACCAAATGAAAAACTGTTTTTT
TRBJ1-3,few,TRBV7-2,TRBD1,CASSPTGEGGNTIYF,TGTGCCAGCAGCCCTACAGGGGAAGGCGGAAACACCATATATTTT
TRBJ1-2,.,TRBV10-3,.,CASGGGAFTGGYTF,TGTGCCAGCGGGGGAGGGGCGTTTACAGGAGGCTACACCTTC
TRBJ2-3,.,TRBV15,TRBD1,CATSRDSGTGPYTDTQYF,TGTGCCACCAGCAGAGATTCCGGGACAGGGCCCTACACAGATACGCAGTATTTT
TRBJ1-2,once,TRBV10-3,TRBD1,CAISESTGGARGPDGYTF,TGTGCCATCAGTGAGTCGACAGGGGGCGCCAGGGGACCGGATGGCTACACCTTC
TRBJ1-4,.,TRBV18,TRBD1,CASSPWTGGLANEKLFF,TGTGCCAGCTCACCATGGACAGGGGGTTTGGCTAATGAAAAACTGTTTTTT
TRBJ1-2,.,TRBV6-5,.,CASSQTGTPNYGYTF,TGTGCCAGCAGCCAAACCGGGACACCAAACTATGGCTACACCTTC
TRBJ2-3,.,TRBV28,TRBD1,CASSESTGRLITDTQYF,TGTGCCAGCAGCGAATCGACAGGGCGACTAATCACAGATACGCAGTATTTT
TRBJ2-7,.,TRBV9,TRBD2,CASSVAGLADQAYEQYF,TGTGCCAGCAGCGTAGCAGGACTAGCGGACCAGGCCTACGAGCAGTACTTC
TRBJ2-3,.,TRBV5-4,TRBD2,CATSIRGGPDTQYF,TGTGCCACCTCGATCCGGGGGGGCCCAGATACGCAGTATTTT
TRBJ1-1,.,TRBV3-1/TRBV3-2,.,CASSPTLGNTEAFF,TGTGCCAGCAGCCCCACCCTCGGGAACACTGAAGCTTTCTTT
TRBJ1-4,once,TRBV9,.,CASSVGYRGNEKLFF,TGTGCCAGCAGCGTAGGTTATAGGGGGAACGAAAAACTGTTTTTT
TRBJ1-2,.,TRBV5-1,.,CASSLHLTETNYGYTF,TGCGCCAGCAGCTTACACTTGACAGAGACTAACTATGGCTACACCTTC
TRBJ2-1,once,TRBV5-4,.,CASSPILQDEQFF,TGTGCCAGCAGCCCAATCCTCCAGGATGAGCAGTTCTTC
TRBJ1-1,.,TRBV5-1,.,CASSLEQGSTEAFF,TGCGCCAGCAGCTTGGAACAGGGAAGCACTGAAGCTTTCTTT
TRBJ2-7,.,TRBV18,TRBD2,CASSSGTSGISYEQYF,TGTGCCAGCTCATCGGGGACTAGCGGGATCTCCTACGAGCAGTACTTC
TRBJ2-5,.,TRBV28,TRBD1,CASIPSGQGSGETQYF,TGTGCCAGCATCCCCTCCGGACAGGGGTCGGGGGAGACCCAGTACTTC